The 28 T cell receptor beta chains below come from one sample, sequenced in a study of blood T cells in healthy people across ages. PCR was performed a second time for 7 to 11 cycles using a sample-barcoded 5' primer and a J-beta primer mix. TCRdb itself ran the 5' RACE reads through MiXCR, one entry per CDR3 protein. The sample yields more than 450,000 distinct CDR3 sequences, about 29% seen once. Another study also made use of these data, one on T cells of mothers and their children.

Sequencing was performed on blood. The receptors shown here come from a boy between 2 and 10 years old in good health.

The chain uses TRBV7-2 and TRBJ2-7, with D perhaps matching TRBD1 (5 bases). The CDR3 consists of 16 residues. The V and J ends lost 0 bases and 3 bases respectively, with 15 bases between them. Germline CDR1 and CDR2: SGHTA and FQGNSA. The CDR3 spells CASSLASGRDNYEQYF. The CDR3 nucleotides read TGTGCCAGCAGCTTAGCGTCAGGGCGCGATAACTACGAGCAGTACTTC.

This clonotype was found many times. V gene TRBV7-2 combines with J gene TRBJ2-7; D is possibly TRBD1 (6 bases). Trimming pared 0 bases from V and 1 base from J, leaving 10 bases between. Germline V gene lookup returns CDR1 SGHTA and CDR2 FQGNSA. The CDR3 runs to 15 residues. The CDR3 nucleotides read TGTGCCAGCAGCTTAGCGCAAGGACAGTCCTACGAGCAGTACTTC. Protein sequence: CASSLAQGQSYEQYF.

The V call is TRBV7-9, the J call TRBJ1-1; D gene uncertain. The germline V gene has CDR1 SEHNR and CDR2 FQNEAQ (reference sequence). Trimming shortened V by 3 bases and J by 6 bases, and 8 bases separated the two germline ends. The CDR3 has 12 residues. The CDR3 reads CASSLLSPEAFF. In DNA, the CDR3 is TGTGCCAGCAGCTTGTTGTCTCCTGAAGCTTTCTTT.

This clonotype was seen a handful of times. This rearrangement joins TRBV29-1 to TRBJ1-1; D unresolved. Trimming took off 5 bases at V and 3 bases at J, with 16 bases between the two ends. This CDR3 contains 14 residues. The V gene's germline CDR1 is SQVTM and CDR2 ANQGSEA. The CDR3 sequence: CSVHIKAGDTEAFF. The CDR3, as DNA: TGCAGCGTTCATATTAAGGCTGGGGACACTGAAGCTTTCTTT. The full variable domain, in which reference TRBV29-1 and TRBJ1-1 provide the parts outside the CDR3, is SAVISQKPSRDICQRGTSLTIQCQVDSQVTMMFWYRQQPGQSLTLIATANQGSEATYESGFVIDKFPISRPNLTFSTLTVSNMSPEDSSIYLCSVHIKAGDTEAFFGQGTRLTVV.

This clonotype was counted between two and nine times. This chain connects TRBV25-1 to TRBJ2-5, with 8 positions matching TRBD1. The CDR3 contains 16 residues. CDR1 is MGHDK and CDR2 is SYGVNS in the germline V gene. J lost 5 bases, V lost 0 bases, and 8 bases had no gene match. CDR3 sequence (DNA): TGTGCCAGCAGTGAATACTGGCAGGGGGCCTACGAGACCCAGTACTTC. As protein: CASSEYWQGAYETQYF.

The genes are TRBV20-1 and TRBJ2-7; the D gene is possibly TRBD2 (6 bases). The germline V gene has CDR1 DFQATT and CDR2 SNEGSKA (reference sequence). V was cut by 1 base and J by 5 bases, with 12 bases left in between. CDR3 length: 13 amino acids. The CDR3 protein is CSARGPRDHEQYF. In DNA form, the CDR3 reads TGCAGTGCTAGAGGTCCGCGGGACCACGAGCAGTACTTC.

This clonotype was picked up a small number of times. V and J are TRBV18 and TRBJ2-1; D gene unclear. The CDR3 consists of 14 residues. The V gene's germline CDR1 is KGHSH and CDR2 LQKENI. The V gene lost 6 bases and the J gene lost 0 bases, with 9 bases spanning the gap. This CDR3 reads CASSRSSSYNEQFF. The CDR3 region has the DNA TGTGCCAGCTCCCGGTCTAGCTCCTACAATGAGCAGTTCTTC.

This sequence joins TRBV6-6 and TRBJ2-3; 8 bases line up with TRBD1. The length of the CDR3 is 13 residues. Trimming cost V 8 bases and J 2 bases; bases outside gene matches: 3. Germline assignment: CDR1 MNHNY and CDR2 SVGAGI (reference sequence). CDR3 region: CASEGQATDTQYF. The CDR3, as DNA: TGTGCCAGCGAGGGACAGGCCACAGATACGCAGTATTTT.

This clonotype was picked up a small number of times. The V call is TRBV19, the J call TRBJ2-2, with a weak D call TRBD1 (5 bases). Trimming stripped 3 bases from V and 2 bases from J, with 7 bases between. Per germline, CDR1 LNHDA and CDR2 SQIVND (reference sequence). CDR3 length equals 14 residues. The CDR3 loop reads CASSITGNTGELFF. As DNA, the CDR3 is TGTGCCAGTAGTATCACAGGAAACACCGGGGAGCTGTTTTTT.

The chain joins TRBV6-1 to TRBJ2-5, with D perhaps given as TRBD1 or TRBD2 (5 bases each). The J call could be wrong; TRBJ2-1 is a better fit for the DNA end. The germline V gene has CDR1 MNHNS and CDR2 SASEGT. This CDR3 is built from 15 residues. CDR3 DNA sequence: TGTGCCAGCAGTGAAGCCGCCTGGGGGAACAATGAGCAGTTCTTC. This codes for CASSEAAWGNNEQFF.

The chain couples TRBV13 to TRBJ2-7, with a tentative D call TRBD1 (6 bases). Trimming pared 5 bases from V and 2 bases from J, leaving 16 bases between. The CDR3 sequence is 15 residues long. Germline assignment: CDR1 PRHDT and CDR2 FYEKMQ (reference sequence). CDR3 region: CASSARDIGAYEQYF. The CDR3 nucleotides read TGTGCCAGCAGCGCCCGGGACATCGGGGCCTACGAGCAGTACTTC.

The rearrangement links TRBV20-1 to TRBJ2-5; the match to TRBD1 covers 8 bases. The germline CDR1 and CDR2 sequences are DFQATT and SNEGSKA (reference sequence). The CDR3 contains 12 residues. CDR3 amino acids: CSPMQGAETQYF. The CDR3 DNA is TGCAGCCCGATGCAGGGGGCTGAGACCCAGTACTTC.

The chain employs TRBV4-3 and TRBJ1-3; no clear D gene. The CDR3 length is 16 residues. V shed 0 bases and J shed 0 bases, with 9 bases lying between them. Germline V gene lookup returns CDR1 LGHNA and CDR2 YSLEER. The CDR3: CASSQDRPYSGNTIYF. The CDR3 nucleotides read TGCGCCAGCAGCCAAGACCGGCCCTACTCTGGAAACACCATATATTTT.

V is TRBV10-3 and J is TRBJ2-5; no clear D gene. The CDR3 runs 15 residues. Germline V gene sequence: CDR1 ENHRY, CDR2 SYGVKD. The ends were cut back, 0 bases at V and 1 base at J, with 9 bases in the middle. CDR3 protein: CAISESGTSQETQYF. DNA for the CDR3: TGTGCCATCAGTGAGTCTGGTACCAGCCAAGAGACCCAGTACTTC.

This clonotype showed up just a few times. The V call is TRBV9, the J call TRBJ2-5, with D possibly matching TRBD2 (6 bases). V was cut by 4 bases and J by 2 bases, with 18 bases left in between. Germline-derived CDR1 and CDR2 are SGDLS and YYNGEE. The CDR3 runs 16 residues. CDR3 DNA sequence: TGTGCCAGCAGCCCCTCGGACCCGGGAGCTCAAGAGACCCAGTACTTC. Translation gives CASSPSDPGAQETQYF.

This clonotype was picked up one time. The chain uses TRBV11-2 and TRBJ1-1; no definite D call. V dropped 3 bases and J dropped 1 base, with 12 bases sitting between them. Looked up from germline, CDR1 is SGHAT and CDR2 is FQNNGV. The CDR3 sequence is 15 residues long. The CDR3 DNA sequence: TGTGCCAGCAGCTTGTTGGGGTACGCGAACACTGAAGCTTTCTTT. This codes for CASSLLGYANTEAFF. The whole variable domain, filled in from reference TRBV11-2 and TRBJ1-1, reads EAGVAQSPRYKIIEKRQSVAFWCNPISGHATLYWYQQILGQGPKLLIQFQNNGVVDDSQLPKDRFSAERLKGVDSTLKIQPAKLEDSAVYLCASSLLGYANTEAFFGQGTRLTVV.

The rearrangement links TRBV12-3 or TRBV12-4 to TRBJ1-4, with D unresolved. Trimming stripped 1 base from V and 8 bases from J, with 11 bases between. The length of the CDR3 is 14 residues. This CDR3 is CASSLGGLGEKLFF. The CDR3 bases are TGTGCCAGCAGTTTAGGCGGGTTAGGAGAAAAACTGTTTTTT.

The rearrangement uses TRBV7-2 and TRBJ2-5, with 15 bases identical to TRBD2. Judging by the DNA end, TRBJ2-1 fits better; the J call may be wrong. The CDR3 is 15 residues long. Germline lookup yields CDR1 SGHTA and CDR2 FQGNSA. The CDR3 sequence: CASSGLAGGWNEQFF. Written as DNA, the CDR3 is TGTGCCAGCAGCGGACTAGCGGGAGGGTGGAATGAGCAGTTCTTC.

V is TRBV12-3 or TRBV12-4 and J is TRBJ2-7, with D perhaps matching TRBD1 or TRBD2 (5 bases each). The CDR3 runs 14 residues. The V end was cut by 0 bases, the J end by 6 bases, with 12 bases between. CDR3 sequence: CASSLAGAGGEQYF. As DNA, the CDR3 is TGTGCCAGCAGTTTAGCGGGAGCTGGGGGCGAGCAGTACTTC.

This clonotype was detected only a few times. Germline and junction disagree at one end, which may indicate a read error. The chain recombines TRBV5-6 with TRBJ2-1; possible D gene TRBD2, 5 bases. Germline lookup yields CDR1 SGHDT and CDR2 YYEEEE. This CDR3 has 16 amino acids. This CDR3 reads CAGSLAGRPSYNEQFF. The CDR3 nucleotides read TGTGCCGGCAGCTTGGCGGGCAGGCCTTCCTACAATGAGCAGTTCTTC.

This clonotype was detected ten times or more. The rearrangement links TRBV30 to TRBJ1-4; D gene ambiguous. The CDR3 has 13 residues. V was trimmed by 1 base and J by 0 bases, leaving 3 bases between them. CDR1 is GTSNPN and CDR2 is SVGIG in the germline V gene (reference sequence). CDR3 sequence: CAWSGTTNEKLFF. CDR3 sequence (DNA): TGTGCCTGGAGTGGGACAACTAATGAAAAACTGTTTTTT.

V is TRBV27 and J is TRBJ2-5, with D perhaps TRBD1 (6 bases). From germline, CDR1 is MNHEY and CDR2 SMNVEV (reference sequence). The CDR3 has 14 amino acids. V lost 4 bases to trimming and J lost 5 bases, with 14 bases between them. CDR3 protein: CASSYQGWTETQYF. The DNA for the CDR3 is TGTGCCAGCAGTTATCAGGGGTGGACGGAGACCCAGTACTTC.

J is TRBJ2-1 and V is TRBV12-3 or TRBV12-4, with 10 bases aligning to TRBD2. The CDR3 loop spans 16 amino acids. V was clipped by 5 bases and J by 4 bases; unmatched bases: 8. Written as DNA, the CDR3 is TGTGCCAGCAGTCCCTCCGGGACTAGCGTTTACAATGAGCAGTTCTTC. This sequence encodes CASSPSGTSVYNEQFF.

The CDR3 bases are TGTGCCAGCAGTGAAGACGGGGGTGCTGGAAACACCATATATTTT. Translation: CASSEDGGAGNTIYF. The V gene is TRBV2, the J gene TRBJ1-3; D is possibly TRBD1 (5 bases). The CDR3 is made up of 15 amino acids. The germline V gene has CDR1 SNHLY and CDR2 FYNNEI. The V gene lost 1 base and the J gene lost 2 bases, with 9 bases spanning the gap.

There are a few counts of this clonotype. V is TRBV7-9 and J is TRBJ2-3, with 7 nucleotides matching TRBD2. The CDR3 contains 17 residues. The trim removed 4 bases at V and 1 base at J, leaving 11 bases unmatched. Per the germline V gene, CDR1 is SEHNR and CDR2 is FQNEAQ (reference sequence). In DNA form, the CDR3 reads TGTGCCAGCAGCTCTTGGCGGGAGAAGGATCGCACAGATACGCAGTATTTT. This translates into CASSSWREKDRTDTQYF.

This clonotype was seen only a few times. An end of the junction differs from the germline gene, which may be a read error. This chain joins TRBV10-3 and TRBJ2-5; 7 bases match TRBD2. The CDR3 runs to 11 residues. The germline V gene encodes CDR1 ENHRY and CDR2 SYGVKD. CDR3 residues: CASDDGGSGIF. The CDR3 nucleotides are TGTGCCTCCGACGATGGGGGGAGCGGGATTTTC.

V usage is TRBV5-1 and J usage is TRBJ2-5, with 7 bases fitting TRBD1. Looked up from germline, CDR1 is SGHRS and CDR2 is YFSETQ. This CDR3 is 15 amino acids long. V dropped 5 bases and J dropped 5; count of bases not matched to a gene: 12. Here the CDR3 reads CASRTGTADGETQYF. The CDR3 DNA reads TGCGCCAGCAGAACCGGGACAGCAGACGGGGAGACCCAGTACTTC. The full variable domain, rest sourced from reference TRBV5-1 and TRBJ2-5, is KAGVTQTPRYLIKTRGQQVTLSCSPISGHRSVSWYQQTPGQGLQFLFEYFSETQRNKGNFPGRFSGRQFSNSRSEMNVSTLELGDSALYLCASRTGTADGETQYFGPGTRLLVL.

This clonotype was seen only a few times. The chain has TRBV29-1 and TRBJ1-2; no reliable D call. Germline V gene sequence: CDR1 SQVTM, CDR2 ANQGSEA. The CDR3 is 13 residues long. Trimming took 2 bases from V and 1 from J, leaving 8 bases between them. In nucleotides, the CDR3 is TGCAGCGTTGAATTCAGGAGTAACTATGGCTACACCTTC. Its protein is CSVEFRSNYGYTF.